This T cell receptor beta chain was sequenced in a study of OX40 agonist ivuxolimab in advanced cancers. The study in broad terms: Ivuxolimab was an agonistic, fully human IgG2 monoclonal antibody directed against OX40 (CD134), a costimulatory receptor. Partial responses occurred in three dose-escalation patients, of whom one had hepatocellular carcinoma and two had cutaneous melanoma. The paper describes the monotherapy dose-escalation part (N = 52 patients) of the phase I trial of ivuxolimab. Prior anti-PD-1, anti-PD-L1 or anti-CTLA-4 therapy was permitted, and checkpoint inhibitors had been received by 30% to 40% of dose-escalation patients. Intravenous ivuxolimab was administered to patients every 2 weeks at six dose levels: 0.01, 0.1, 0.3, 1.5, 3 and 10 mg/kg. The purpose of peripheral TCRbeta sequencing was to test whether ivuxolimab changed TCR sequence diversity and led to clonal T-cell expansion. In the dose-escalation cohort, around four fifths of patients were male, and the mean age was 60 years with a range of roughly 23 to 90. Of the approximately 50 patients in dose escalation, some 20 had hepatocellular carcinoma, roughly 15 had melanoma, 9 had renal cell carcinoma and 9 had head and neck cancer.

Genomic DNA was extracted from sorted cells for sequencing of the TCRbeta CDR3 region. The immunoSEQ Assay was used for sequencing of TCRbeta CDR3 regions. TCRdb obtained this table from immuneACCESS and retained in-frame rearrangements with V and J assigned. These tables miss some clones; where compared with another copy, unresolved V genes account for less than half of the shortfall, and the remainder is unexplained. The sample table lists approximately 88,000 clones, more than 70% of them with a count of one. The ten largest clones represent approximately 0.28% of the sample. Patients with a history of autoimmune disease or receiving systemic immunosuppression were excluded from the trial. In every dose cohort, peripheral blood was drawn for TCR sequencing at baseline, cycle 4 day 1, and cycle 7 day 1. The samples were taken from a phase I, first-in-human, multicenter, open-label dose-escalation trial of ivuxolimab. Adults with locally advanced or metastatic melanoma, renal cell carcinoma, hepatocellular carcinoma or head and neck squamous cell carcinoma were enrolled in the trial. CD4+ and CD8+ T cells were sorted separately from peripheral blood before TCR sequencing.

Points on this clone: Its antigen is currently not known. Base qualities are not at hand, and no much larger clone is one base apart.

Summary of the overall study and its limitations: At doses of 0.1 to 3.0 mg/kg, clonal expansion of both CD4+ and CD8+ T cells in blood was seen between baseline and week 6. In the 0.1-3.0 mg/kg groups, partial responders had among the lowest normalized peripheral clonal expansion, particularly in CD8+ T cells. Low levels of normalized T-cell clonal expansion were also seen in some nonresponding patients. The antigen specificity of the peripheral T cells that underwent clonal expansion was not determined. After ivuxolimab, expanded clones were on average more numerous among CD8+ T cells than among CD4+ T cells.

The source of this sequence is an adult with an advanced solid tumor such as melanoma, head and neck, liver or kidney cancer. This material consisted of CD4+ or CD8+ T cells sorted from blood, taken in a trial of the OX40 agonist ivuxolimab.

DNA sequence: TGTGCCTGGGCCTTTAAGGGGGATAATTCACCCCTCCACTTT. Its coded protein is CAWAFKGDNSPLHF. This receptor chain uses TRBV30 and TRBJ1-6, and perhaps TRBD1 as D gene, on 6 matching bases. The CDR3 starts with the cysteine, ends with the phenylalanine, and has 14 residues. The entry retains the CDR3 DNA only, 42 bases that are in frame from base 1. Cut back by 5 bases and 5 bases, the V and J ends lie 13 bases apart. The CDR1 and CDR2 encoded by the germline V gene (reference sequence) are GTSNPN and SVGIG.